These T cell receptor beta chains were read from a single sample in a study of cytomegalovirus exposure and HLA in healthy donors. This table comes from immunoSEQ multiplex PCR, and its TCRdb copy is limited to in-frame clones, with some not included. Altogether some 100,000 clones are present, approximately 91% being singletons, with the ten largest covering 2% to 2.5%. Sequencing input: PBMCs. These receptors were taken from a woman aged 18-29 years in good health and CMV-seronegative. The CDR3 runs from the conserved cysteine through the conserved F or W. D genes are given only for firm matches. Part of the rows lack a size; the others show once, few, many or a class for expanded clones.

d_call,j_call,v_call,clone_size,cdr3_aa,cdr3_nt
NA,TRBJ1-1,TRBV5-1,NA,CASSPSQGISEAFF,TGCGCCAGCAGCCCTAGTCAGGGGATCTCTGAAGCTTTCTTT
TRBD2,TRBJ2-3,TRBV29-1,once,CSVEGGGSRTDTQYF,TGCAGCGTTGAAGGGGGGGGTAGTCGCACAGATACGCAGTATTTT
TRBD1,TRBJ1-2,TRBV18,NA,CASSPRQGEGYGYTF,TGTGCCAGCTCACCACGGCAGGGGGAAGGTTATGGCTACACCTTC
TRBD1,TRBJ1-5,TRBV5-6,NA,CASSPSTGVQPQHF,TGTGCCAGCAGCCCTTCTACAGGGGTTCAGCCCCAGCATTTT
NA,TRBJ2-1,TRBV7-2,NA,CASSFLSLGGNEQFF,TGTGCCAGCAGCTTCCTGAGCCTCGGGGGCAATGAGCAGTTCTTC
NA,TRBJ2-7,TRBV4-3,NA,CASSRTGLGSYEQYF,TGCGCCAGCAGCCGTACAGGGCTGGGTTCCTACGAGCAGTACTTC
TRBD2,TRBJ2-2,TRBV5-1,NA,CASSLAYGGGATTGELFF,TGCGCCAGCAGCTTGGCCTACGGCGGGGGGGCCACCACCGGGGAGCTGTTTTTT
TRBD1,TRBJ1-4,TRBV5-4,NA,CASSLAPGQGTNEKLFF,TGTGCCAGCAGCTTGGCCCCGGGACAGGGAACTAATGAAAAACTGTTTTTT
NA,TRBJ1-1,TRBV6-5,NA,CASSPQGTEAFF,TGTGCCAGCAGCCCACAGGGAACTGAAGCTTTCTTT
NA,TRBJ1-6,TRBV7-7,NA,CASSLWAGAKSSYNSPLHF,TGTGCCAGCAGCTTATGGGCAGGGGCAAAGAGCTCCTATAATTCACCCCTCCACTTT
NA,TRBJ2-1,TRBV30,NA,CAWGTTEVNEQFF,TGTGCCTGGGGGACAACGGAGGTTAATGAGCAGTTCTTC
TRBD1,TRBJ1-5,TRBV5-1,NA,CASSYLGDRDQPQHF,TGCGCCAGCAGCTACCTGGGAGACAGGGATCAGCCCCAGCATTTT
NA,TRBJ1-5,TRBV30,NA,CARMWQVSNQPQHF,TGTGCCCGAATGTGGCAGGTGAGCAATCAGCCCCAGCATTTT
TRBD2,TRBJ2-1,TRBV4-1,NA,CASSLLAGAYNEQFF,TGCGCCAGCAGTCTACTAGCGGGCGCCTACAATGAGCAGTTCTTC
NA,TRBJ2-3,TRBV4-3,NA,CASSQGPETPTQYF,TGCGCCAGCAGCCAGGGCCCCGAGACGCCTACGCAGTATTTT
NA,TRBJ1-4,TRBV6-5,NA,CASSYSSGEKLFF,TGTGCCAGCAGTTACTCCTCCGGTGAAAAACTGTTTTTT
NA,TRBJ1-1,TRBV4-3,NA,CASSHVRGSTEAFF,TGCGCCAGCAGCCATGTTCGGGGTTCCACTGAAGCTTTCTTT
TRBD1,TRBJ1-2,TRBV5-1,NA,CASSRGQGSADNYGYTF,TGCGCCAGCAGCCGGGGACAGGGGAGTGCGGATAACTATGGCTACACCTTC
NA,TRBJ1-1,TRBV28,once,CASSFRTDTEAFF,TGTGCCAGCAGTTTTCGGACAGACACTGAAGCTTTCTTT
NA,TRBJ1-1,TRBV5-1,NA,CASSQGDWVTEAFF,TGCGCCAGCAGCCAAGGGGATTGGGTCACTGAAGCTTTCTTT
TRBD1,TRBJ2-2,TRBV5-3,NA,CARSLGQGTGELFF,TGTGCCAGAAGCTTGGGACAGGGGACCGGGGAGCTGTTTTTT
NA,TRBJ1-4,TRBV18,NA,CASSGGFGNEKLFF,TGTGCCAGCTCAGGCGGGTTCGGTAATGAAAAACTGTTTTTT
NA,TRBJ2-3,TRBV27,NA,CASARQVGTDTQYF,TGTGCCAGCGCCCGACAGGTTGGCACAGATACGCAGTATTTT
TRBD1,TRBJ2-7,TRBV27,NA,CASSPIGQGRSYEQYF,TGTGCCAGCAGTCCGATAGGACAGGGTCGGTCCTACGAGCAGTACTTC
TRBD1,TRBJ1-1,TRBV29-1,NA,CSVDFGQGYTEAFF,TGCAGCGTTGACTTCGGACAGGGGTACACTGAAGCTTTCTTT
NA,TRBJ2-7,TRBV19,NA,CASSEQGAEQYF,TGTGCCAGTAGCGAACAGGGTGCCGAGCAGTACTTC
NA,TRBJ2-5,TRBV11-3,NA,CASSVLAQETQYF,TGTGCCAGCAGCGTACTAGCCCAAGAGACCCAGTACTTC
TRBD1,TRBJ1-1,TRBV4-1,NA,CASSQDETGSGTEAFF,TGCGCCAGCAGCCAAGATGAGACAGGGTCGGGCACTGAAGCTTTCTTT
TRBD1,TRBJ1-2,TRBV7-6,NA,CASSLAQGVNYGYTF,TGTGCCAGCAGCTTAGCGCAGGGGGTGAACTATGGCTACACCTTC
TRBD1,TRBJ2-1,TRBV6-4,NA,CASSRTGTGVDEQFF,TGTGCCAGCAGCAGGACCGGGACAGGAGTCGATGAGCAGTTCTTC
NA,TRBJ2-7,TRBV6-6,NA,CASTNTGSSYEQYF,TGTGCCAGCACTAATACAGGGAGCTCCTACGAGCAGTACTTC
NA,TRBJ1-2,TRBV4-3,NA,CASSQDAGGAIGYTF,TGCGCCAGCAGCCAAGATGCCGGGGGAGCTATTGGCTACACCTTC
NA,TRBJ2-7,TRBV6-6,NA,CASSYQANTYEQYF,TGTGCCAGCAGTTACCAGGCCAATACCTACGAGCAGTACTTC
NA,TRBJ1-4,TRBV7-2,once,CASSFIGRYNEKLFF,TGTGCCAGCAGCTTTATTGGCAGATATAATGAAAAACTGTTTTTT
TRBD1,TRBJ1-1,TRBV7-9,many,CASLFYRGHTEAFF,TGTGCCAGCCTTTTCTACAGGGGGCATACTGAAGCTTTCTTT
NA,TRBJ1-1,TRBV4-1,NA,CASSQGLGARLTEAFF,TGCGCCAGCAGCCAAGGCCTGGGGGCGCGATTAACTGAAGCTTTCTTT
NA,TRBJ2-7,TRBV9,NA,CASSVAQGAYEQYF,TGTGCCAGCAGCGTAGCACAGGGAGCCTACGAGCAGTACTTC
NA,TRBJ1-1,TRBV25-1,many,CASSELWRDNTEAFF,TGTGCCAGCAGTGAACTCTGGAGGGATAACACTGAAGCTTTCTTT
TRBD2,TRBJ2-7,TRBV7-9,few,CASQTAGGRVKEQYF,TGTGCCAGCCAAACCGCTGGCGGGAGGGTGAAGGAGCAGTACTTC
TRBD1,TRBJ1-2,TRBV5-4,NA,CASSLGPWDSNYGYTF,TGTGCCAGCAGCTTGGGGCCTTGGGACAGTAACTATGGCTACACCTTC
NA,TRBJ2-6,TRBV4-3,NA,CASSQDRVSLFSGANVLTF,TGCGCCAGCAGCCAAGATCGTGTGTCGTTGTTTTCTGGGGCCAACGTCCTGACTTTC
NA,TRBJ2-7,TRBV28,NA,CASSSGTLSSYEQYF,TGTGCCAGCAGTTCCGGGACACTGAGCTCCTACGAGCAGTACTTC
TRBD1,TRBJ2-1,TRBV7-2,NA,CASSYQTGIDEQFF,TGTGCCAGCAGCTATCAGACAGGGATCGATGAGCAGTTCTTC
NA,TRBJ2-6,TRBV19,NA,CASSPTVQGQGANVLTF,TGTGCCAGTAGCCCCACCGTTCAGGGTCAAGGGGCCAACGTCCTGACTTTC
TRBD2,TRBJ2-1,TRBV11-2,NA,CASSFGGGQDYEQFF,TGTGCCAGCAGCTTCGGGGGGGGGCAAGATTATGAGCAGTTCTTC
TRBD1,TRBJ1-2,TRBV2,once,CASTKGAAARNLLYGYTF,TGTGCCAGCACAAAGGGGGCGGCCGCCCGAAATCTTCTCTATGGCTACACCTTC
TRBD2,TRBJ2-1,TRBV5-1,NA,CASSLATGGPDEQFF,TGCGCCAGCAGCTTGGCGACGGGGGGGCCGGATGAGCAGTTCTTC
NA,TRBJ2-6,TRBV6-1,NA,CASTLPLSGANVLTF,TGTGCCAGCACCCTACCCCTTTCTGGGGCCAACGTCCTGACTTTC
TRBD1,TRBJ1-5,TRBV7-6,NA,CASSHSPLGTGGGFNQPQHF,TGTGCCAGCAGCCATAGTCCGTTGGGGACAGGGGGCGGTTTCAATCAGCCCCAGCATTTT
NA,TRBJ2-2,TRBV28,NA,CASRGGLEELFF,TGTGCCAGCAGGGGGGGGCTTGAGGAGCTGTTTTTT
TRBD1,TRBJ2-7,TRBV23-1,NA,CASSLRQGGYEQYF,TGCGCCAGCAGTCTCCGACAGGGGGGGTACGAGCAGTACTTC
NA,TRBJ2-1,TRBV25-1,NA,CVIFAGRENNEQFF,TGTGTCATATTCGCGGGGCGGGAAAACAATGAGCAGTTCTTC
NA,TRBJ1-5,TRBV28,NA,CASIVNQPQHF,TGTGCCAGCATCGTAAATCAGCCCCAGCATTTT
NA,TRBJ2-6,TRBV28,once,CASSWQVVAGANVLTF,TGTGCCAGCAGTTGGCAGGTAGTTGCTGGGGCCAACGTCCTGACTTTC
NA,TRBJ2-5,TRBV11-2,NA,CASSLGPSKTRETQYF,TGTGCCAGCAGCTTAGGCCCGTCAAAAACTAGGGAGACCCAGTACTTC